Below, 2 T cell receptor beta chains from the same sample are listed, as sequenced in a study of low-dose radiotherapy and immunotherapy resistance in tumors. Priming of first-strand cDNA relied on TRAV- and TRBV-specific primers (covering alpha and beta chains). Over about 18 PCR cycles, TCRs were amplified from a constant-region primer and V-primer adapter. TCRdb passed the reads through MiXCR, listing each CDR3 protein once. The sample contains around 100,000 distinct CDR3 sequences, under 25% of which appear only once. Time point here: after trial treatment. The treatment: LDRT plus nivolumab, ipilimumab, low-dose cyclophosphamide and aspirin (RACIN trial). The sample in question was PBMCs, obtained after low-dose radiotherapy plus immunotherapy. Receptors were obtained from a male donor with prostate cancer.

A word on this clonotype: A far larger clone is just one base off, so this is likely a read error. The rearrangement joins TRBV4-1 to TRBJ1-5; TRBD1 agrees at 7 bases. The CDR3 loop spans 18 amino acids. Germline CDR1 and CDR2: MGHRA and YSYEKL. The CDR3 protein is CASSQGHRDSYSNQPQHF. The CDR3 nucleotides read TGTGCCAGCAGCCAAGGCCACCGGGACAGTTATAGCAATCAGCCCCAGCATTTT.

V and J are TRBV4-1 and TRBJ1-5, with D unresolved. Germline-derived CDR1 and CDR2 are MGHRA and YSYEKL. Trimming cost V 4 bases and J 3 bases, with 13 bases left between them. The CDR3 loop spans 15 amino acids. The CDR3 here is CASSPLRGDNQPQHF. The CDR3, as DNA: TGCGCCAGCAGCCCCCTTAGAGGTGACAATCAGCCCCAGCATTTT.